A selection of T cell receptor beta chains follows, all from one sample in a study of T cells in Graves' hyperthyroidism and ophthalmopathy. TCRdb processed the multiplex PCR reads anew with MiXCR; each CDR3 protein has one entry. The table has around 420,000 distinct CDR3 sequences, approximately 14% seen once. The sequenced material came from blood. The receptor source for this set is a woman aged 18-29 years with Graves' hyperthyroidism. Each CDR3 is given with its conserved first and last residue. Each record gives: V gene, CDR3 protein.

>TRBV20-1
CSASAGGTDTQYF
>TRBV6-4
CASSDSTSGGADTQYF
>TRBV6-1
CASSEIIHRFTGELFF
>TRBV7-2
CASSFLGTRNTEAFF
>TRBV6-2/TRBV6-3
CASSFRATNQPQHF
>TRBV12-3/TRBV12-4
CASSKDGRYEQYF
>TRBV5-1
CASSLGGANDEKLFF
>TRBV27
CASSNAPRLSFGGGELFF
>TRBV19
CASSIRDSHEQYF
>TRBV19
CASRDWPKESTEAFF
>TRBV6-1
CASSPRTGGVETQYF
>TRBV6-2/TRBV6-3
CASSYFDSGTEASF
>TRBV12-3/TRBV12-4
CASRTRTVNEQFF
>TRBV7-2
CASSLWGLAYNEQFF
>TRBV9
CASSVAGTGYNEQFF
>TRBV7-3
CASSSYRPFF